This TCR beta chain came from a study of T cell responses to AZD1222 COVID-19 vaccine. Study observations and caveats: Seropositive status at baseline applied to only a handful of AZD1222 recipients. Across the whole spike, CD4 TCRs peaked at regions 160-218 and 743-854.

TCRdb's table, derived via immunoSEQ multiplex PCR, lists solely in-frame clones and lacks some. The table records about 170,000 clones, 85% to 90% of them present only once. The count of this clone is one. Its antigen is currently unknown. The sample was peripheral blood, taken on day 0 of AZD1222 vaccination. The clonotype comes from an adult in good health.

The CDR3 loop reads CSAGTSSNYGYTF. As DNA, the CDR3 is TGCAGCGCTGGGACATCGTCGAACTATGGCTACACCTTC. V gene TRBV29-1 combines with J gene TRBJ1-2, with D perhaps TRBD1 (6 bases). V was shortened by 7 bases and J by 2 bases, with 14 bases between the two germline ends. Germline V gene sequence: CDR1 SQVTM, CDR2 ANQGSEA. This CDR3 spans 13 amino acids.